The present T cell receptor (beta chain) was sequenced within a study of blood T cell repertoires in COVID-19. Clones were read by immunoSEQ multiplex PCR, and TCRdb kept only the in-frame ones, dropping some. The sample records roughly 100,000 clones, 85% being singletons. V dropped 4 bases and J dropped 6; count of bases not matched to a gene: 7. Germline V gene lookup returns CDR1 SGHRS and CDR2 YFSETQ. This CDR3 is 15 amino acids long. This clone was seen just once. V usage is TRBV5-1 and J usage is TRBJ2-1; 10 positions match TRBD2. Sequencing was carried out using peripheral blood. The receptor was isolated from a woman in her 70s with active or convalescent COVID-19. The CDR3 nucleotides are TGCGCCAGCAGCCGAGTAGCGGGAGGACCCAATGAGCAGTTCTTC. This translates into CASSRVAGGPNEQFF. Together with reference TRBV5-1 and TRBJ2-1, the CDR3 gives the full variable domain: KAGVTQTPRYLIKTRGQQVTLSCSPISGHRSVSWYQQTPGQGLQFLFEYFSETQRNKGNFPGRFSGRQFSNSRSEMNVSTLELGDSALYLCASSRVAGGPNEQFFGPGTRLTVL.